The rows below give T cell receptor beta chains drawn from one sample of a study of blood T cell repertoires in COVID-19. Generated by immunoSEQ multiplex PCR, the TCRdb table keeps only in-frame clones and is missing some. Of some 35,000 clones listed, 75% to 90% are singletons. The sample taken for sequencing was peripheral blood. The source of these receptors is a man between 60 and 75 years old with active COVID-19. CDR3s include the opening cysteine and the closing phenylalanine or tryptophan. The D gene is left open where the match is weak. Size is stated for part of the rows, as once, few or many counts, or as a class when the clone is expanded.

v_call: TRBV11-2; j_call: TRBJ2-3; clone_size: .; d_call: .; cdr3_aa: CASSLEIRDTDTQYF; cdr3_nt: TGTGCCAGCAGCTTAGAGATACGGGACACAGATACGCAGTATTTT
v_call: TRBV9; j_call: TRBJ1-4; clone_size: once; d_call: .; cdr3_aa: CASSVEGEREKLFF; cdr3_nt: TGTGCCAGCAGCGTAGAAGGAGAGCGGGAAAAACTGTTTTTT
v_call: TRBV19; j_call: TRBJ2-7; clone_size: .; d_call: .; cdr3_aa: CASSIVLAYEQYF; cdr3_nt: TGTGCCAGTAGTATAGTACTGGCCTACGAGCAGTACTTC
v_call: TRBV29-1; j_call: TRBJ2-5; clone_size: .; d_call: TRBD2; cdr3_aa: CSVVAGETQYF; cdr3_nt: TGCAGCGTTGTAGCGGGGGAGACCCAGTACTTC
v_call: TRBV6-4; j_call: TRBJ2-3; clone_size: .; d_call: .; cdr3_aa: CASSDDGLSTDTQYF; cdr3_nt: TGTGCCAGCAGTGACGATGGACTCTCCACAGATACGCAGTATTTT
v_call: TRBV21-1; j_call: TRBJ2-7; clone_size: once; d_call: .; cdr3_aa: CASRTGVGLSYEQYF; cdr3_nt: TGTGCCAGCCGAACGGGGGTCGGGTTATCCTACGAGCAGTACTTC
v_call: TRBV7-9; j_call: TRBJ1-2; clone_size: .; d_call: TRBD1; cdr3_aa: CASSYSGDRGKYGYTF; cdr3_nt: TGTGCCAGCAGCTACAGTGGGGACAGGGGGAAATATGGCTACACCTTC
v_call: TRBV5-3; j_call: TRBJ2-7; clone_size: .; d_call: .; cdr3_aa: CARRPGERTYEQYF; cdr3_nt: TGTGCCAGAAGGCCCGGGGAGAGAACCTACGAGCAGTACTTC
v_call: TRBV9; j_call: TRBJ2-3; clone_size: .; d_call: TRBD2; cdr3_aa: CASSARGAGGPIDTQYF; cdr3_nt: TGTGCCAGCAGCGCCCGGGGGGCGGGAGGGCCTATAGATACGCAGTATTTT
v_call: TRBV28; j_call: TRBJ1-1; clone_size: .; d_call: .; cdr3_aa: CASGYGGTTEAFF; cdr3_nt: TGTGCCAGCGGCTACGGGGGTACCACTGAAGCTTTCTTT
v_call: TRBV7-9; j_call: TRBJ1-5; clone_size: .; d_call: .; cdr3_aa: CASVGQGLNQPQHF; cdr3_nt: TGTGCCAGCGTTGGGCAGGGCTTAAATCAGCCCCAGCATTTT
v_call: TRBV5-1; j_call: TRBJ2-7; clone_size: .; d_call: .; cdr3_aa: CASSYLGTNDYEQYF; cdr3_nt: TGCGCCAGCAGCTACCTCGGGACAAACGACTACGAGCAGTACTTC
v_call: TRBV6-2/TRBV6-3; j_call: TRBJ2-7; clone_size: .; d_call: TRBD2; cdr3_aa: CASSYSSGPYEQYF; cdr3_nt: TGTGCCAGCAGTTACTCTAGCGGGCCCTACGAGCAGTACTTC
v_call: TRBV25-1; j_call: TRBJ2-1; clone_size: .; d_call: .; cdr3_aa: CASSEYTEDNEQFF; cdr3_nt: TGTGCCAGCAGTGAATATACGGAGGACAATGAGCAGTTCTTC
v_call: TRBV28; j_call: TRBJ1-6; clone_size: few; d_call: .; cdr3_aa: CASSLATGYNSPLHF; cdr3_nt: TGTGCCAGCAGTTTAGCGACAGGTTATAATTCACCCCTCCACTTT
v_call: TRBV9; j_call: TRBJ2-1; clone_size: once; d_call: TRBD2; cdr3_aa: CASSATSAKFNEQFF; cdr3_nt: TGTGCCAGCAGCGCCACTAGCGCGAAATTCAATGAGCAGTTCTTC
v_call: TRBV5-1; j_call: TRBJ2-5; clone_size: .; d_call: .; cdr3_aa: CASSLDRGRGETQYF; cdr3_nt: TGCGCCAGCAGCTTGGACAGGGGTCGGGGGGAGACCCAGTACTTC
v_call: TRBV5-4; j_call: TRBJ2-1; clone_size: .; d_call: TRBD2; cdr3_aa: CASSSTSGRNEQFF; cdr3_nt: TGTGCCAGCAGCTCTACTAGCGGGAGGAATGAGCAGTTCTTC
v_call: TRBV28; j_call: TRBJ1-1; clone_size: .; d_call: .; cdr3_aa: CASSLRGRGGAFF; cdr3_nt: TGTGCCAGCAGTCTTAGGGGTAGGGGGGGAGCTTTCTTT
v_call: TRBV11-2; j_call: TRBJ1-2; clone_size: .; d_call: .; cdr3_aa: CASSNFPYNGYTF; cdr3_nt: TGTGCCAGCAGTAACTTCCCGTATAATGGCTACACCTTC
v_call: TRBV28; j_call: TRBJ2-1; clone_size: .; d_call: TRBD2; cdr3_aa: CASSLFPSGGLQFF; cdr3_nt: TGTGCCAGCAGTTTATTCCCTAGCGGAGGGTTGCAGTTCTTC
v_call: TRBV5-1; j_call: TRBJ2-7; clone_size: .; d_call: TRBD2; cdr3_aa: CASSWTLAGGGYEQYF; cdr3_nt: TGCGCCAGCAGCTGGACCTTAGCGGGAGGTGGCTACGAGCAGTACTTC
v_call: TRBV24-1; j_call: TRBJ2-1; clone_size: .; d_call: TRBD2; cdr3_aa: CAPAERSASGYNEQFF; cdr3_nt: TGTGCCCCCGCGGAAAGGTCGGCTAGCGGATACAATGAGCAGTTCTTC
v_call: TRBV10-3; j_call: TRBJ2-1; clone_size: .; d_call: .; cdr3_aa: CAISAVYNEQFF; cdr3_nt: TGTGCCATCAGTGCGGTATACAATGAGCAGTTCTTC
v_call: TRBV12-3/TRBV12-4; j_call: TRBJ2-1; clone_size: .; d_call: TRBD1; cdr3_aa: CASSFGTANEQFF; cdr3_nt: TGTGCCAGCAGTTTTGGGACAGCAAATGAGCAGTTCTTC
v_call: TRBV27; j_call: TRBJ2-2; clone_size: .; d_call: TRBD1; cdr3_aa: CASSFTPGQGVGELFF; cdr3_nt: TGTGCCAGCAGTTTTACCCCGGGACAGGGGGTGGGGGAGCTGTTTTTT
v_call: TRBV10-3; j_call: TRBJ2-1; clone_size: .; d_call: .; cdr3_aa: CATRGAGRGNNEQFF; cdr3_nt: TGTGCCACCCGGGGGGCCGGGAGAGGGAACAATGAGCAGTTCTTC
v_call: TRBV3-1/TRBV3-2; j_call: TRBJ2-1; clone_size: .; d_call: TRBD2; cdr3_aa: CASSQGTSGLFNEQFF; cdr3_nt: TGTGCCAGCAGCCAAGGGACTAGCGGGCTTTTCAATGAGCAGTTCTTC
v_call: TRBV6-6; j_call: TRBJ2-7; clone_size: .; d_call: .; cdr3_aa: CASSREGGSYEQYF; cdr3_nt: TGTGCCAGCAGCCGCGAGGGTGGATCCTACGAGCAGTACTTC
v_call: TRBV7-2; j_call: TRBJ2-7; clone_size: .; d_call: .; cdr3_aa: CASSRGTGSVSYEQYF; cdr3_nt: TGTGCCAGCAGCCGCGGGACCGGGTCTGTCTCCTACGAGCAGTACTTC
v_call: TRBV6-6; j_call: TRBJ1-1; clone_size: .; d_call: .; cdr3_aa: CASSPRSGLNTEAFF; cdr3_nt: TGTGCCAGCAGTCCAAGGAGCGGGTTGAACACTGAAGCTTTCTTT
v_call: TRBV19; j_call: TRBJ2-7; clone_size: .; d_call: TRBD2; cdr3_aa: CASSKGTSGNEQYF; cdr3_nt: TGTGCCAGTAGTAAGGGGACTAGCGGGAACGAGCAGTACTTC
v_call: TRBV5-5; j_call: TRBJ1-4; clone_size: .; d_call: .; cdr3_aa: CASSFSVWTATNEKLFF; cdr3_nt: TGTGCCAGCAGCTTTTCGGTGTGGACTGCAACTAATGAAAAACTGTTTTTT
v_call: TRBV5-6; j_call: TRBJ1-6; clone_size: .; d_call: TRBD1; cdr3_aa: CASSLDVRGNSPLHF; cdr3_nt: TGTGCCAGCAGCTTGGATGTCAGGGGGAATTCACCCCTCCACTTT
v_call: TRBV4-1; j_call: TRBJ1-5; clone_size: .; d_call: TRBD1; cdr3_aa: CASSQDPLDRGLDQPQHF; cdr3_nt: TGCGCCAGCAGCCAAGATCCCTTAGACAGGGGGCTGGATCAGCCCCAGCATTTT
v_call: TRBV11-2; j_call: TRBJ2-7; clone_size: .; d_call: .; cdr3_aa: CASSPPVGKGHEQYF; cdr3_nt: TGTGCCAGCAGCCCCCCCGTCGGGAAGGGCCACGAGCAGTACTTC
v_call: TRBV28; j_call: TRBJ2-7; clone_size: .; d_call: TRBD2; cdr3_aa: CASSLTSGGLYEQYF; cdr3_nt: TGTGCCAGCAGTTTAACTAGCGGGGGGCTCTACGAGCAGTACTTC
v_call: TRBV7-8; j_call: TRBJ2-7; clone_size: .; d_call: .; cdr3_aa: CASSYNYEQYF; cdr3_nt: TGTGCCAGCAGTTATAACTACGAGCAGTACTTC
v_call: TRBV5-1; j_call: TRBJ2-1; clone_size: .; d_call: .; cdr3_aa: CASSSYNEQFF; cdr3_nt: TGCGCCAGCAGCTCATACAATGAGCAGTTCTTC
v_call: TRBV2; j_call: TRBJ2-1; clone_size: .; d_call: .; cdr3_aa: CASSRTRENSYNEQFF; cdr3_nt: TGTGCCAGCAGCAGAACTAGGGAAAACTCCTACAATGAGCAGTTCTTC
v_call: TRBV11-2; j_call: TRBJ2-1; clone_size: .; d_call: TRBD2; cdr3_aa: CASSLSGASGRVYNEQFF; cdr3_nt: TGTGCCAGCAGCTTATCCGGGGCTAGCGGGAGGGTCTACAATGAGCAGTTCTTC
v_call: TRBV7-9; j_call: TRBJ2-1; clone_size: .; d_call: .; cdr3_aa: CASSWIGGTYNEQFF; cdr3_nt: TGTGCCAGCAGCTGGATCGGCGGGACCTACAATGAGCAGTTCTTC
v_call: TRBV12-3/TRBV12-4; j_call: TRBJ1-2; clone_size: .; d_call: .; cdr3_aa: CASSDSSLYGYTF; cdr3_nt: TGTGCCAGCAGCGACTCAAGCCTATATGGCTACACCTTC
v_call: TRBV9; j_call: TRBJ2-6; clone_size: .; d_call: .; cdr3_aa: CASSFSSTGANVLTF; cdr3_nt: TGTGCCAGCAGCTTCTCCAGTACTGGGGCCAACGTCCTGACTTTC
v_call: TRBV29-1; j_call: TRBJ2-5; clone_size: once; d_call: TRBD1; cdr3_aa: CSVSTGGALETQYF; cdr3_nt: TGCAGCGTCTCGACAGGGGGCGCATTGGAGACCCAGTACTTC
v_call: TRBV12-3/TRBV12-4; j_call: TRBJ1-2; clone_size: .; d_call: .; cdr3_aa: CASSLDRDYGYTF; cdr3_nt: TGTGCCAGCAGTTTAGACAGGGACTATGGCTACACCTTC
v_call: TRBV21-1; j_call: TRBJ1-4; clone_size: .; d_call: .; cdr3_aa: CASSTSPTNEKLFF; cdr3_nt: TGTGCCAGCAGCACGTCTCCAACTAATGAAAAACTGTTTTTT
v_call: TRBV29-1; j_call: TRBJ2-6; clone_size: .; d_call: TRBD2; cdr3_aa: CSVEGTSSSSGANVLTF; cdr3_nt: TGCAGCGTTGAGGGGACTAGCTCAAGCTCTGGGGCCAACGTCCTGACTTTC